The clone carrying this TCR beta chain has only a few counts. TCR beta CDR3 regions were amplified from RNA. In the first-round RT-PCR of the TCR CDR3, the HTBI primer set was used. One entry per CDR3 protein results from TCRdb running MiXCR on the multiplex PCR reads. The repertoire holds approximately 600,000 distinct CDR3 sequences, with 13% to 15% as singletons. The sample comes from a study of T cells in Graves' hyperthyroidism and ophthalmopathy. For the study at large: Pretreatment peripheral blood was obtained at initial diagnosis.

Each ophthalmopathy patient scored at least 3 on the Clinical Activity Score and at least 4 on NOSPECS grade, with duration under 3 months. Pregnant or lactating patients were excluded, as were those with uncontrolled infection or other autoimmune disease. Per the germline V gene, CDR1 is KGHSH and CDR2 is LQKENI. The CDR3 runs 15 residues. Trimming left V 4 bases short and J 7 bases short, with 19 bases between. The clonotype was recovered from a woman under 30 with Graves' ophthalmopathy. This sequence joins TRBV18 and TRBJ1-1; D may be TRBD1 (5 bases). The sequenced sample consisted of blood. The CDR3 region has the DNA TGTGCCAGCTCACTAAGCAGGGTCCCTGGGGGTGAAGCTTTCTTT. This codes for CASSLSRVPGGEAFF.